The source of this TCR beta chain is a study of blood T cell repertoires in COVID-19. About the study: Acute and convalescent COVID-19 samples came from the United States, Italy and Spain.

Profiled with immunoSEQ multiplex PCR; TCRdb holds only in-frame clones, not every one. Of around 200,000 clones in the sample, 75% to 90% are singletons; the top ten hold roughly 4.5%. Deletions cut 9 bases from V and 1 base from J, with 8 bases between. The CDR3 extends over 12 amino acids. Germline CDR1 is SNHLY and CDR2 is FYNNEI. The chain employs TRBV2 and TRBJ2-3; a weak D match, TRBD1 (5 bases). The TCR was taken from a woman under 40 who had been exposed to COVID-19. The sequenced material came from PBMCs or T cells enriched from blood (not recorded which). CDR3: CASARGTDTQYF. The CDR3 nucleotides are TGTGCCAGTGCCAGGGGCACAGATACGCAGTATTTT.